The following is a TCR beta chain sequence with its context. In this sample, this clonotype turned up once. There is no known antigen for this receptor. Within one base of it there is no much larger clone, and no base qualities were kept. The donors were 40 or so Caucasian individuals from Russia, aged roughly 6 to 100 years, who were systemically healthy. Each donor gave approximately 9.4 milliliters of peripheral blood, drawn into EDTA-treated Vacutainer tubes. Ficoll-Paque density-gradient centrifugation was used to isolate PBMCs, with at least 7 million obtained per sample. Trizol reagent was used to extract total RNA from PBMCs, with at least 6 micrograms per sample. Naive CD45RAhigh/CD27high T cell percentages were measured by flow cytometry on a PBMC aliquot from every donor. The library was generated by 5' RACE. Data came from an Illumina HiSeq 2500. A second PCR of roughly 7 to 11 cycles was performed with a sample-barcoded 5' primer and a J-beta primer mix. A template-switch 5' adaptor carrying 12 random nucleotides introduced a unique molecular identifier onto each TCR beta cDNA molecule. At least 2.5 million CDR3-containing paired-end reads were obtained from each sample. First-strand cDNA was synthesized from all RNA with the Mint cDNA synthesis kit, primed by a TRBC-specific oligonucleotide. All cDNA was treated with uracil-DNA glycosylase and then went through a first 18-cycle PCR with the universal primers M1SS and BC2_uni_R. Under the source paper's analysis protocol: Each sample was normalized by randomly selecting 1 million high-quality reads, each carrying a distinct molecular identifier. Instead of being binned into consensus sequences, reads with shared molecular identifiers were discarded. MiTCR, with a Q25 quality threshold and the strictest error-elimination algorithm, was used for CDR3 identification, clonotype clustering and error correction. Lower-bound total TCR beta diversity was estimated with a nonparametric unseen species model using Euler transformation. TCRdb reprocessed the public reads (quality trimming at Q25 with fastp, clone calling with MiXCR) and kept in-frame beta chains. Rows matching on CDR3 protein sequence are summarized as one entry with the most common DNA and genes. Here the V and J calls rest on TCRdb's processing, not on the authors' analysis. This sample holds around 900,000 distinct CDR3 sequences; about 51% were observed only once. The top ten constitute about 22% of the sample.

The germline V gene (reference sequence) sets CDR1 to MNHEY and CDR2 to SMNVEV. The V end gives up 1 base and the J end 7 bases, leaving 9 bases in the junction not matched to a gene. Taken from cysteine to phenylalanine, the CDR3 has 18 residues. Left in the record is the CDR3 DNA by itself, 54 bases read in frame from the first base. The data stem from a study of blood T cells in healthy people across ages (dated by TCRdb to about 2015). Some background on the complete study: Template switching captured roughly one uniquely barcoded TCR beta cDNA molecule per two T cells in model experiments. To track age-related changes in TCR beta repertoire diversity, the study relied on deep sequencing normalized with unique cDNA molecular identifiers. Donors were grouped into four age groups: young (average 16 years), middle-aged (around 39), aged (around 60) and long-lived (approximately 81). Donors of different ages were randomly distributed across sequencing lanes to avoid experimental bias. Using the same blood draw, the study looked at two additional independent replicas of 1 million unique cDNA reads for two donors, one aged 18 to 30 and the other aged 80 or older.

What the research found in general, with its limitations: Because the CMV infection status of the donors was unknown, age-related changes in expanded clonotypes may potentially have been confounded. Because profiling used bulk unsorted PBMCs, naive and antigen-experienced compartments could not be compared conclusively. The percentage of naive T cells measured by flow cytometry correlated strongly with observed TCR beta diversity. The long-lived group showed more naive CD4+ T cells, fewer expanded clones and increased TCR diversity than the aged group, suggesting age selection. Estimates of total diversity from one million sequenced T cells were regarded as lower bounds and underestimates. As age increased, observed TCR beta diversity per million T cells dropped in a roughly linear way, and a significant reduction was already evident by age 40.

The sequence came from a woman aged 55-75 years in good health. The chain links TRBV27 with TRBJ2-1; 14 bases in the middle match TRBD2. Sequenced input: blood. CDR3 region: CASSLFPRTSGRLNEQFF. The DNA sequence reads TGTGCCAGCAGTTTATTTCCCCGGACTAGCGGGAGGTTGAATGAGCAGTTCTTC.